This T cell receptor beta chain emerged from a study of blood T cell repertoires in COVID-19. Turning to the study itself: Material from acute and convalescent COVID-19 was sourced from the United States, Italy and Spain. T cells, B-cell-depleted T cells, or PBMCs supplied cDNA or gDNA.

V shed 5 bases, J shed 9 bases, and the junction held 10 bases outside the gene matches. Per the germline V gene, CDR1 is SGHNT and CDR2 is YYREEE (reference sequence). CDR3 size: 14 residues. Sequenced by immunoSEQ multiplex PCR; TCRdb stores in-frame clones only, minus some. The sample holds a few hundred thousand clones, around 87% seen once. This clonotype was sampled from a woman aged 45-60 years with acute or convalescent COVID-19. Sequenced material: peripheral blood. V is TRBV5-4 and J is TRBJ2-1; TRBD2 aligns across 8 bases. CDR3 protein: CASRSGLDGGEQFF. The DNA for the CDR3 is TGTGCCAGCAGGTCGGGACTAGATGGTGGTGAGCAGTTCTTC. The full variable domain, completed using reference TRBV5-4 and TRBJ2-1, is ETGVTQSPTHLIKTRGQQVTLRCSSQSGHNTVSWYQQALGQGPQFIFQYYREEENGRGNFPPRFSGLQFPNYSSELNVNALELDDSALYLCASRSGLDGGEQFFGPGTRLTVL.